The next 8 T cell receptor beta chains were all read from a single sample in a study of cytomegalovirus exposure and HLA in healthy donors. The PCR employed 60 Vbeta primers together with 13 Jbeta primers. Only in-frame clones appear in the TCRdb table, and some are missing; sequencing was by immunoSEQ multiplex PCR. The sample has 100,000 to 150,000 clones; around 80% are singletons. The specimen sequenced was PBMCs. The receptors were sampled from a man aged 25 to 40 in good health and CMV-seropositive.

The J gene is TRBJ2-2, the V gene TRBV5-5; a weak D match, TRBD1 (5 bases). Germline V gene lookup returns CDR1 SGHKS and CDR2 YYEKEE (reference sequence). The V end lost 1 base, the J end lost 0 bases, and 19 bases lay between the germline ends. The CDR3 totals 19 residues. CDR3 sequence reads: CASSLISTGRRANTGELFF. Here the CDR3 DNA reads TGTGCCAGCAGCTTGATCTCAACAGGTCGGAGAGCGAACACCGGGGAGCTGTTTTTT.

The chain employs TRBV28 and TRBJ2-7; 15 bases align to TRBD2. Germline V gene lookup returns CDR1 MDHEN and CDR2 SYDVKM. The length of the CDR3 is 17 residues. J lost 2 bases, V lost 7 bases, and 9 bases had no gene match. The CDR3 loop is CASNSGLAGGKTYEQYF. The CDR3 nucleotides read TGTGCCAGCAATTCGGGACTAGCGGGAGGAAAAACCTACGAGCAGTACTTC.

V usage is TRBV21-1 and J usage is TRBJ1-5; the table's D call, TRBD1, has no DNA check behind it. TRBV21-1 is flagged as a pseudogene. CDR3 length: 17 amino acids. The CDR3 region is CASSKAETGLGNQPQHF. The CDR3 DNA sequence: TGTGCCAGCAGCAAAGCGGAGACAGGGTTAGGCAATCAGCCCCAGCATTTT.

The rearrangement uses TRBV9 and TRBJ2-3; 10 bases match TRBD2. Germline CDR1 reads SGDLS; CDR2 reads YYNGEE. V was clipped by 3 bases and J by 2 bases; unmatched bases: 3. The CDR3 extends over 15 amino acids. The CDR3 sequence is CASSEGTSDTDTQYF. For the CDR3, the DNA is TGTGCCAGCAGCGAAGGGACTAGCGACACAGATACGCAGTATTTT.

The V and J genes are TRBV5-5 and TRBJ2-1; tentative D call: TRBD1 (6 bases). Deletions cut 2 bases from V and 3 bases from J, with 12 bases between. Germline V gene lookup returns CDR1 SGHKS and CDR2 YYEKEE (reference sequence). This CDR3 comprises 15 residues. CDR3 loop: CASSFRGGHYNEQFF. CDR3 in DNA: TGTGCCAGCAGCTTTAGAGGGGGTCACTACAATGAGCAGTTCTTC.

This clone is a singleton in its sample. Germline is not matched at one junction end, which may reflect a read error. The chain carries TRBV7-3 and TRBJ2-2, with 7 nucleotides matching TRBD1. CDR1 and CDR2 (germline): SGHTA, FQGTGA. This CDR3 has 13 residues. The CDR3 region has the DNA TGTGCCAGCAGCATACAGGGGTCCGGGGAGTTGTTTTTT. As protein: CASSIQGSGELFF.

The chain links TRBV11-1 to TRBJ2-1; tentatively, D is TRBD1 (6 bases). Germline CDR1 and CDR2: SGHAT and FQDESV (reference sequence). The V and J ends lost 0 bases and 4 bases respectively, with 19 bases between them. There are 18 residues in the CDR3. As DNA, the CDR3 is TGTGCCAGCAGCTTAGCTCCTGGGACATCCCCACTATACAATGAGCAGTTCTTC. Translated, it gives CASSLAPGTSPLYNEQFF.

The V gene is TRBV29-1, the J gene TRBJ2-1; 7 bases map to TRBD1. V lost 8 bases, J lost 4 bases, and 11 bases stayed unmatched. The germline CDR1 and CDR2 sequences are SQVTM and ANQGSEA. The CDR3 runs to 14 residues. The CDR3 DNA reads TGCAGCACCCTTGACAGGGATACTTACAATGAGCAGTTCTTC. It is translated as CSTLDRDTYNEQFF.